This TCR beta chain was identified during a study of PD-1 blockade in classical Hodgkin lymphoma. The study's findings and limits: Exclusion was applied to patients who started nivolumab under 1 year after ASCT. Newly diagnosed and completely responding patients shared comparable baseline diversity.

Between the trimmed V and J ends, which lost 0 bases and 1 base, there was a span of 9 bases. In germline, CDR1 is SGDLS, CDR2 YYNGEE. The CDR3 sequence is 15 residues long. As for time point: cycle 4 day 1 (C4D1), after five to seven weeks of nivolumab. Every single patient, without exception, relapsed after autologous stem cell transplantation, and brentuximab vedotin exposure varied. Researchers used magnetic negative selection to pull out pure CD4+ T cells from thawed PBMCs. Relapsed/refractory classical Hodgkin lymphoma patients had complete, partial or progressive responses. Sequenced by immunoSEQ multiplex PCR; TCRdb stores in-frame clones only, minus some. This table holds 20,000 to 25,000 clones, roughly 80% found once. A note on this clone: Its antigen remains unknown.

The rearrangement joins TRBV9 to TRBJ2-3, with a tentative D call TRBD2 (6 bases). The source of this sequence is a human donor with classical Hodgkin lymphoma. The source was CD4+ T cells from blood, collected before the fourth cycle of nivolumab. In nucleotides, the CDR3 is TGTGCCAGCAGCGTAGCCCCGGGGGGCACAGATACGCAGTATTTT. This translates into CASSVAPGGTDTQYF.